Presented here are 19 T cell receptor beta chains from one specimen sequenced in a study of identical twins. TCRdb re-called the 5' RACE reads with MiXCR, one entry per CDR3 protein. The sample comprises some 590,000 distinct CDR3 sequences, 9.6% of which are singletons, and 2.5% to 3.5% rests with the top ten. These same data were also listed under a study on yellow fever vaccine responses in identical twins.

Sequenced material: PBMCs. The receptors stem from a woman in her late teens or twenties in good health.

The sample holds a few counts of this clonotype. This chain joins TRBV20-1 and TRBJ2-7, with TRBD1 matching over 9 bases. The CDR3 runs 15 residues. Trimming removed 6 bases from V and 8 bases from J; junction bases left unmatched: 17. Germline V gives CDR1 DFQATT, CDR2 SNEGSKA (reference sequence). CDR3 nucleotides: TGCAGTGCCCCAATAACGGACAGGGGCCCCTTAAAGCAGTACTTC. Its protein is CSAPITDRGPLKQYF.

The chain employs TRBV27 and TRBJ2-7; D gene uncertain. The V gene lost 4 bases and the J gene lost 3 bases, with 13 bases spanning the gap. CDR3 length: 14 residues. Germline loops: CDR1 MNHEY, CDR2 SMNVEV (reference sequence). The CDR3 sequence: CASSSDARVYEQYF. In nucleotides, the CDR3 is TGTGCCAGCAGTTCGGACGCTCGAGTCTACGAGCAGTACTTC.

V and J are TRBV3-1 and TRBJ2-7; D is unclear. CDR3 size: 15 residues. CDR1 LGHDT and CDR2 YNNKEL come from the germline V gene (reference sequence). Trimming removed 2 bases at V and 0 bases at J, with 11 bases between. CDR3 region: CASSQYGFGSYEQYF. DNA for the CDR3: TGTGCCAGCAGCCAATACGGGTTCGGCTCCTACGAGCAGTACTTC.

This clonotype was seen a handful of times. V gene TRBV20-1 combines with J gene TRBJ1-3; no definite D call. V was trimmed by 0 bases and J by 1 base, leaving 13 bases between them. Germline assignment: CDR1 DFQATT and CDR2 SNEGSKA (reference sequence). The CDR3 has 16 residues. CDR3 bases: TGCAGTGCTAGAGATCTGGGCAAGGCGTCTGGAAACACCATATATTTT. It codes for CSARDLGKASGNTIYF.

This clonotype showed up many times. J is TRBJ2-1 and V is TRBV20-1, with 7 bases matching TRBD1. Trimming at V came to 2 bases and at J to 4 bases, leaving 5 bases not matched to a gene. From germline, CDR1 is DFQATT and CDR2 SNEGSKA (reference sequence). CDR3 size: 14 residues. The CDR3 here is CSARSGQTYNEQFF. The CDR3 DNA follows: TGCAGTGCTAGATCGGGACAGACTTACAATGAGCAGTTCTTC.

Notes on this clonotype: A read error is likely, as this CDR3 ends without the conserved phenylalanine or tryptophan. The chain uses TRBV5-1 and TRBJ2-5; no reliable D call. This CDR3 is 13 amino acids long. The V gene lost 0 bases and the J gene lost 5 bases, with 8 bases spanning the gap. Germline V lookup: CDR1 SGHRS, CDR2 YFSETQ. This chain's CDR3 is CASSLGLGETQYL. The DNA for the CDR3 is TGCGCCAGCAGCTTGGGACTCGGGGAGACCCAGTACCTC.

This clonotype was seen a few times. The gene calls are TRBV27 and TRBJ2-5; D may correspond to TRBD1 or TRBD2 (5 bases each). With 6 bases removed from V and 4 bases from J, the gap between germline ends came to 27 bases. The CDR3 runs 18 residues. CDR1 MNHEY and CDR2 SMNVEV come from the germline V gene (reference sequence). The CDR3 DNA is TGTGCCAGCAGCCGTTGGGGGTTGGCAAAAACGGGCGTAGAGACCCAGTACTTC. Amino acids: CASSRWGLAKTGVETQYF.

This clonotype was seen repeatedly, ten times or more. This chain links TRBV27 with TRBJ2-1, with TRBD1 identical over 7 bases. V lost 0 bases and J lost 5; bases outside the gene matches: 13. Germline CDR1 and CDR2: MNHEY and SMNVEV (reference sequence). The CDR3 is 18 residues long. For the CDR3, the DNA is TGTGCCAGCAGTTTATCGTTTTACCGGGACAGACCGGACAATGAGCAGTTCTTC. It specifies CASSLSFYRDRPDNEQFF.

The V and J genes are TRBV24-1 and TRBJ2-2; a possible D gene is TRBD2 (5 bases). Germline loops: CDR1 KGHDR, CDR2 SFDVKD. There are 16 residues in the CDR3. Trimming cost V 4 bases and J 3 bases, with 14 bases left between them. DNA of the CDR3: TGTGCCACCAGTGAGGTGTGGGAGAGGGACACCGGGGAGCTGTTTTTT. As protein: CATSEVWERDTGELFF.

The chain links TRBV28 to TRBJ2-7; 7 nucleotides match TRBD2. Germline CDR1 reads MDHEN; CDR2 reads SYDVKM. The CDR3 length is 16 residues. The V gene end was trimmed by 3 bases and the J gene end by 0 bases; junction bases not matched to a gene: 8. The CDR3: CASSFHTSVSSYEQYF. The CDR3 DNA reads as TGTGCCAGCAGTTTCCATACTAGCGTTAGCTCCTACGAGCAGTACTTC.

This clonotype was counted between two and nine times. This chain connects TRBV10-3 to TRBJ2-1, with D maybe TRBD2 (5 bases). CDR1 and CDR2 (germline): ENHRY, SYGVKD. The CDR3 is 13 amino acids. Trimming cost V 8 bases and J 5 bases, with 13 bases left between them. CDR3 residues: CAIEGEYHNEQFF. CDR3 DNA: TGTGCCATCGAGGGCGAGTACCACAATGAGCAGTTCTTC.

This clonotype was counted between two and nine times. J is TRBJ2-3 and V is TRBV28, with D possibly being TRBD1 (5 bases). Trimming left V 6 bases short and J 2 bases short, with 9 bases between. The CDR3 extends over 13 amino acids. Germline CDR1 reads MDHEN; CDR2 reads SYDVKM. The CDR3: CASRDTFTDTQYF. The CDR3 DNA is TGTGCCAGCAGGGACACTTTCACAGATACGCAGTATTTT.

This clonotype was seen many times. V gene TRBV29-1 combines with J gene TRBJ1-1, with D possibly being TRBD1 (5 bases). The CDR3 contains 11 residues. Germline assignment: CDR1 SQVTM and CDR2 ANQGSEA. V lost 3 bases and J 5 bases, leaving 7 bases between the germline ends. The CDR3 bases are TGCAGCGTTGATCGGGGGACTGAAGCTTTCTTT. This sequence encodes CSVDRGTEAFF. Supplemented by reference TRBV29-1 and TRBJ1-1, the full variable domain reads SAVISQKPSRDICQRGTSLTIQCQVDSQVTMMFWYRQQPGQSLTLIATANQGSEATYESGFVIDKFPISRPNLTFSTLTVSNMSPEDSSIYLCSVDRGTEAFFGQGTRLTVV.

The table lists this clonotype with many counts. The rearrangement uses TRBV3-1 and TRBJ1-2, with 7 nucleotides matching TRBD1. J lost 5 bases, V lost 7 bases, and 13 bases had no gene match. The CDR3 has 15 residues. Germline CDR1 and CDR2: LGHDT and YNNKEL (reference sequence). The CDR3 spells CASNPAPGQLYGYTF. The CDR3 nucleotides are TGTGCCAGCAACCCGGCCCCGGGACAGTTGTATGGCTACACCTTC.

This clonotype was detected ten times or more. V and J are TRBV28 and TRBJ2-7; D is unclear. The CDR3 totals 14 residues. CDR1 and CDR2 from the germline V gene are MDHEN and SYDVKM. V was clipped by 3 bases and J by 2 bases, with 11 bases between them. This CDR3 reads CASSLLAAPYEQYF. The DNA for the CDR3 is TGTGCCAGCAGTTTGTTGGCAGCGCCCTACGAGCAGTACTTC. Variable domain in full (rest from reference TRBV28 and TRBJ2-7): DVKVTQSSRYLVKRTGEKVFLECVQDMDHENMFWYRQDPGLGLRLIYFSYDVKMKEKGDIPEGYSVSREKKERFSLILESASTNQTSMYLCASSLLAAPYEQYFGPGTRLTVT.

Concerning this clonotype: A much larger clonotype is one base distant, so this may be a read error. This chain connects TRBV12-3 or TRBV12-4 to TRBJ1-1; no firm D call. The V and J ends lost 7 bases and 4 bases respectively, with 7 bases between them. The CDR3 totals 11 residues. As DNA, the CDR3 is TGTGCCAGCAACCCCGGCACTGAAGCTTTCTTT. As protein: CASNPGTEAFF.

This clonotype was recorded at least ten times. The V call is TRBV29-1, the J call TRBJ2-3; no clear D gene. Trimming removed 0 bases at V and 2 bases at J, with 3 bases between. The length of the CDR3 is 12 residues. Germline V gene data show CDR1 as SQVTM and CDR2 as ANQGSEA. CDR3 in amino acids: CSVEDHTDTQYF. In DNA form, the CDR3 reads TGCAGCGTTGAAGACCACACAGATACGCAGTATTTT.

This clonotype occurred many times. The DNA for the CDR3 is TGTGCCAGCAGCCGTCTTAGGGCAACTAATGAAAAACTGTTTTTT. Its protein product is CASSRLRATNEKLFF. V gene TRBV11-2 combines with J gene TRBJ1-4; D call uncertain. The germline CDR1 and CDR2 sequences are SGHAT and FQNNGV. V lost 5 bases and J 0 bases, leaving 10 bases between the germline ends. This CDR3 region has 15 residues.

CDR3 DNA sequence: TGTGCCATCAGTGAGTCTGGGGAACCCTACGAGCAGTACTTC. Translation: CAISESGEPYEQYF. This rearrangement joins TRBV10-3 to TRBJ2-7; D not certain. Trimming stripped 0 bases from V and 2 bases from J, with 8 bases between. The germline gives CDR1 ENHRY, CDR2 SYGVKD. The CDR3 is made up of 14 amino acids.